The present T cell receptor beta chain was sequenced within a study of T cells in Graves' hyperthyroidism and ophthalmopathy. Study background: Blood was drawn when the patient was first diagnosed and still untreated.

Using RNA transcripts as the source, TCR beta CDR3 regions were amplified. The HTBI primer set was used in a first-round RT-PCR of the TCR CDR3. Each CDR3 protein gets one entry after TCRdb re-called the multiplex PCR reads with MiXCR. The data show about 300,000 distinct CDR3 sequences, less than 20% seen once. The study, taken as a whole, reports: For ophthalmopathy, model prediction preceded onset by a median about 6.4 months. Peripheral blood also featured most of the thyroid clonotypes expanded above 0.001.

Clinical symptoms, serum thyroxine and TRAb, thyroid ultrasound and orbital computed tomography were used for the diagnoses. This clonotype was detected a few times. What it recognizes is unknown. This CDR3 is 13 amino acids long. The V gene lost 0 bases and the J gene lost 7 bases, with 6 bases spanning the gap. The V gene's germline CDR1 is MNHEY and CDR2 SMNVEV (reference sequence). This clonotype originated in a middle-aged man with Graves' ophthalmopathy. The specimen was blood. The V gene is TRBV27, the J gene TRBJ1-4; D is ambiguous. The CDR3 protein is CASSLSRFEKLFF. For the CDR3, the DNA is TGTGCCAGCAGTTTATCGAGATTTGAAAAACTGTTTTTT.